The T cell receptor beta chain under discussion was sequenced for a study of cytomegalovirus exposure and HLA in healthy donors (dated by TCRdb to the late 2010s). Study-level background: An earlier analysis of under 600 of the donors reported about 290 Gb of sequence data and some 120 million unique TCR beta sequences from 150 million to 200 million T cells. An early release covering some 640 HLA-typed donors comprised about 290 gigabases of sequencing data and some 79 million unique TCR sequences. Of the 350 to 450 genotyped donors, over 70% fell in the genetic ancestry cluster associated with self-reported Caucasian donors. The study aimed to test whether cataloging public T cell receptors could reveal signatures of past pathogen exposure. Using immunosequencing, the study profiled T cell repertoires from fewer than 850 subjects and related those repertoires to cytomegalovirus serostatus. Besides the first cohort of some 670 subjects, a separate validation cohort made up of 90 to 150 different subjects was used. To predict cytomegalovirus infection status, the study combined high-throughput TCR immunosequencing, statistical association of individual TCRs with disease status, and machine learning. To study patterns of TCR occurrence, a later analysis re-analyzed previously published TCR beta repertoires from 666 donors and added high-resolution HLA genotyping. In the later analysis, no new phenotypic data were used to find candidate immune exposures; instead, reliance was placed on TCR beta sequences and their occurrence across donors. An earlier analysis of some 500 of the donors used high-throughput TCR beta sequencing to judge whether each TCR beta V gene segment behaved as functional or pseudogenic. Alongside the repertoire data, information on donor age, sex, ethnicity and CMV serostatus was compiled. A later genetic analysis took genome-wide SNP genotypes for about 55% of the roughly 670 donors and used that subset as a discovery cohort. Every repertoire in the discovery cohort had been generated on one and the same sequencing platform. Both class I and class II loci were covered by HLA typing, at four-digit resolution. Typing coverage varied by locus: 629-630 donors for A, B, C, DRB1 and DQB1; more than 500 for DQA1; about 570 for DPA1; about 450 for DPB1. Because of strong linkage in the cohort, four or five DR-DQ haplotypes were treated as single units for association and clustering. Among around 400 genotyped donors of the cohort, an average of roughly 230,000 unique TCR beta nucleotide sequences was sequenced per donor, of which 15% to 20% were non-productive.

The cohort was made up of several hundred healthy bone marrow donors. At the time of sampling, every cohort member was nominally healthy, though immune exposures that went unrecorded were likely present. The donor was CMV seronegative and was included in the group of a few hundred seronegative cohort members. A peripheral blood sample was provided by each donor, and peripheral blood mononuclear cells were used for TCR beta sequencing. Genomic DNA extraction from the blood cell samples was performed with the Qiagen DNeasy Blood Extraction Kit. What the work shows at the level of the full study, not this receptor alone: Most TCR sequences were observed very rarely across donors, whereas some public TCRs were present in many individuals. The study gave a list of about 170 TCR beta chains associated with cytomegalovirus. Sequencing depth was assumed to be roughly uniform across donors in the presence/absence analyses, though that assumption may not hold. An earlier analysis of 587 of the donors showed that most TCR beta V segments appeared in productive rearrangements either about 90% or about 30% of the time, which broadly matched IMGT annotations. It was suggested by the authors that the approach could potentially be generalized to other disease states and immunological phenotypes. According to a later analysis, parvovirus B19, influenza, CMV and Epstein-Barr virus appeared linked to several top co-occurrence clusters. HLA typing was unavailable for some donors at each locus, so association tests used only the typed subset. In a later analysis, TCR association rates were found to vary across HLA loci, with the most associated TCRs seen for DRB1 alleles and the fewest for HLA-C alleles. A further reported finding was that TCR beta sequences accurately predicted the HLA-A and HLA-B alleles for most subjects in the first cohort. The classifier was reported to diagnose cytomegalovirus status with high specificity and sensitivity in both the original cohort and the validation cohort. A later genetic analysis reported fewer N-insertions in productive TCRs among donors in an Asian-associated ancestry cluster than the approximately 670-donor mean. A few of the identified cytomegalovirus-associated TCR beta chains were confirmed in vitro to be specific for cytomegalovirus antigens. Correlated functional status among segregating V segments might be attributable to linkage disequilibrium, but an unknown experimental factor could not be ruled out. Some IMGT-functional V segments, including TRBV6-2 and TRBV6-3, could not be told apart with the 87-base-pair reads, so those segments were excluded. According to a later analysis, most CMV-associated TCR beta chains appeared to be HLA-restricted, and the HLA associations seemed to be driven largely by CMV exposure. The sequencing pipeline was judged likely to have produced a cluster of highly shared sequence variants as a technical artifact. The earlier analysis of almost 600 of the donors excluded some 15 rarely observed V segments, including chromosome 9 orphons, because counts were too low. The cohort was sequenced for TCR beta chains only, and without alpha or paired-chain data the features that could be detected were limited. For the cohort, immune exposure information was limited to CMV serostatus. A later analysis found that HLA-associated TCR beta chains were more clonally expanded and had lower generation probabilities than equally common non-associated chains. At a false discovery rate of 0.05, a later analysis linked roughly 17,000 TCR beta sequences to specific HLA alleles. When HLA alleles, especially DR and DQ, strongly co-occurred, TCR associations were difficult to assign to individual alleles. In a later genetic analysis, a missense DCLRE1C variant was associated with V-gene and J-gene trimming of TCR beta chains, and the association was replicated in an independent cohort.

The CDR3 contains 14 residues, cysteine and phenylalanine counted. Of the read, only the CDR3 DNA is kept; its 42 bases are in frame from base 1. The germline V and J ends show losses of 6 bases and 6 bases respectively, and no gene match explains 9 bases of the junction. In the germline V gene (reference sequence), CDR1 corresponds to WNHNN and CDR2 to SYGVQD. Notes on this clone: This clone's antigen is unknown. No per-base quality is available; no much larger clone lies one base away.

Libraries were prepared through the immunoSEQ multiplex PCR assay. The multiplex PCR relied on a mix of 60 forward primers for TCR Vbeta segments and 13 reverse primers for TCR Jbeta segments. The CDR3 region of rearranged TCR beta genes was amplified from genomic DNA by a multiplex PCR assay. Amplified TCR beta libraries were sequenced as 87-base-pair reads on the Illumina HiSeq System. In the source study's methods: A later analysis counted about 80 million unique TCR beta chains across the 700 or so repertoires, and 9.5 million to 11 million of these chains were shared by at least two donors. To remove PCR and sequencing errors, raw reads were error-corrected and collapsed into unique sequences using a nearest-neighbor algorithm that merged closely related sequences. V, D and J gene segments were assigned by aligning CDR3 sequences to IMGT reference sequences. For a sequence to be retained, at least a six-nucleotide match to both a V gene segment and a J gene segment was required. Rearrangements were classified as productive when the CDR3 lacked stop codons and remained in frame with V and J, and all other rearrangements were classified as non-productive. Following IMGT convention, CDR3 was defined as the stretch from the second conserved V-encoded cysteine up to the conserved J-encoded phenylalanine. Sequences without an unambiguous match to a single V gene segment were excluded from the earlier analysis of several hundred of the donors. An earlier analysis of fewer than 650 of the donors classified V segments as functional when productive rearrangements were above 56.7% and as segregating when the standard deviation between donors was above 5%. To diagnose cytomegalovirus status from the catalog of TCR beta chain sequences, a statistical classification framework was built. In a later analysis, TCR nucleotide sequences were compared against IMGT/GENE-DB human TR gene sequences so that V and J genes could be assigned. In a later analysis, CDR3 sequences and most-parsimonious VDJ recombination scenarios were assigned using the TCRdist pipeline. In a later analysis, each TCR beta chain was defined by its CDR3 amino acid sequence together with its V-gene family, and reads without a unique V-gene family were excluded. A later analysis removed several hundred highly shared, low-generation-probability nucleotide sequences to deal with suspected cross-contamination and a sequencing artifact. For each public chain, a later analysis derived a clonal expansion index from normalized ranks of inferred template counts within each repertoire. Generation probabilities in a later analysis came from a VDJ recombination model fitted to out-of-frame rearrangements, and those results were checked against IGoR. In a later analysis, hypergeometric tests were used to score TCR-TCR, TCR-HLA and TCR-CMV co-occurrence, with a repertoire-size bias correction applied to TCR pairs. False discovery rates were estimated in a later analysis by permuting HLA or CMV assignments 20 times. In a later analysis, co-occurring TCRs were grouped using DBSCAN, with TCRdist sequence similarity added in when clustering inside HLA-allele-positive subsets. Repertoires with fewer than 30,000 or more than 120,000 public chains were left out of co-occurrence clustering, as were a few repertoires with anomalous nucleotide sharing. TCRdb re-hosts the immuneACCESS table, in-frame sequences only. Its copies lack some clones; in the studies checked, an unresolved V gene accounts for under half of them, and the cause for the rest is not known. The DNA was the basis for D and trimming; V, J and clone size are from that table. This sample is represented by 250,000 to 350,000 clones; around 80% of them were singletons. The top ten clones comprise about 0.3% of the sample.

The receptor's source is a girl under 10 years old in good health and CMV-seronegative. The sample was PBMCs. The sequence is built from TRBV10-1 and TRBJ2-3, with TRBD1 identical over 7 junction bases. This receptor has the CDR3 CASSRRATGDTQYF. The sequenced DNA is TGCGCCAGCAGCCGCCGCGCGACAGGGGATACGCAGTATTTT.